The sequence of this TCR beta chain was determined in a study of CD8 T cells in ankylosing spondylitis (TCRdb year 2017). Study-wide context: T cell receptor beta repertoires were profiled in healthy donors and ankylosing spondylitis patients so that disease-linked TCR variants could be found. The full study cohort comprised approximately 23 ankylosing spondylitis patients and about 110 healthy donors. Samples of peripheral blood were taken, and for ankylosing spondylitis patients, synovial fluid was collected as well.

The germline V gene (reference sequence) yields LGHDT for CDR1 and YNNKEL for CDR2. Compared with germline, V lacks 8 bases and J lacks 4 bases; bases without a gene match: 15. From its cysteine to its phenylalanine, the CDR3 spans 18 amino acids. Kept here is only the CDR3 DNA, which spans 54 bases and is read in frame from base 1. On the study overall, not on this receptor specifically: The disease-linked clones were reported to be significantly enriched in matched synovial fluid samples from ankylosing spondylitis patients. Blood from ankylosing spondylitis patients appeared to be characterized by a TCR beta motif composed of eight highly homologous amino acid variants. The disease-linked clones showed a CD8+ phenotype and occurred at relatively low frequencies in peripheral blood. Some motif variants had previously been reported in the synovial fluid and blood of reactive arthritis patients, which suggests shared mechanisms of disease initiation.

TCRdb records Illumina HiSeq 2500 as the sequencer. Quantitative 5'-RACE with molecular barcodes was used to prepare TCR beta libraries. On the authors' methods: A new computational method based on a probabilistic model of VDJ rearrangement was used to identify disease-linked TCR variants. The public reads were quality trimmed at Q25 with fastp and then assembled into clones with MiXCR by TCRdb, keeping productive beta chains. Every CDR3 protein is listed once, alongside the most common genes and DNA of its rows. The V and J calls, along with clone size, are taken from TCRdb and not from the paper's own processing. This sample comprises hundreds of thousands of distinct CDR3 sequences, about 13% of them detected only once. About 6.5% of the sample is held by the ten biggest clonotypes. This clonotype was picked up a small number of times. Its specific antigen is unknown. No base quality information exists; no much larger clone differs at one position.

The sequence joins TRBV3-1 to TRBJ2-5; 14 nucleotides in the junction match TRBD2. The source material was blood, either unsorted or a sorted T cell fraction (not recorded which). This TCR was recovered from a male donor with ankylosing spondylitis. The base sequence is TGTGCCAGCTCCTCTACCCCGGGACTAGCGGGAGATCCAGAGACCCAGTACTTC. It specifies CASSSTPGLAGDPETQYF.